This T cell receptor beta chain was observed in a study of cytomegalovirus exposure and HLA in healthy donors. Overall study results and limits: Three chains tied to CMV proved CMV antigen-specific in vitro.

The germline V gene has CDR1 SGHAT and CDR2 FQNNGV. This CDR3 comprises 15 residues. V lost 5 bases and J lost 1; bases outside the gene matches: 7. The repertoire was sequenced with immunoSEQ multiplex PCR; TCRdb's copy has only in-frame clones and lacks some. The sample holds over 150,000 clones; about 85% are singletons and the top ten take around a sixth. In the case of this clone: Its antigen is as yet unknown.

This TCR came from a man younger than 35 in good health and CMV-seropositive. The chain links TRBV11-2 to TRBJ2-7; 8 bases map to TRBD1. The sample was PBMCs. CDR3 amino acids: CASSLGQGASYEQYF. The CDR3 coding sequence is TGTGCCAGCAGCCTCGGGCAGGGGGCTTCCTACGAGCAGTACTTC.